This T cell receptor beta chain came from a study of radiation and T cells in renal cell carcinoma. This CDR3 spans 14 amino acids. Trimming left V 4 bases short and J 0 bases short, with 9 bases between. CDR1 is SGHRS, CDR2 YFSETQ, per germline. Study results and limitations: From baseline, blood top tumor clonotypes peaked at 2 weeks post-radiation.

Notes on this clone: What it binds is unknown.

Indicated time point: blood 4 weeks post-SBRT, at nephrectomy. Treatment defined: 15 Gy SBRT to primary tumor, nephrectomy 4 weeks later. Sequenced by immunoSEQ multiplex PCR; TCRdb stores in-frame clones only, minus some. The sample includes roughly 82,000 clones, 80% to 90% of them seen just once. This clonotype was obtained from a woman aged 70-85 years with renal cell carcinoma. The rearrangement joins TRBV5-1 to TRBJ2-3; D uncertain. Material: blood, obtained from a patient whose treatment included radiotherapy and nephrectomy. This CDR3 reads CASSRDSSTDTQYF. The CDR3 DNA follows: TGCGCCAGCAGCAGGGATTCGAGCACAGATACGCAGTATTTT.